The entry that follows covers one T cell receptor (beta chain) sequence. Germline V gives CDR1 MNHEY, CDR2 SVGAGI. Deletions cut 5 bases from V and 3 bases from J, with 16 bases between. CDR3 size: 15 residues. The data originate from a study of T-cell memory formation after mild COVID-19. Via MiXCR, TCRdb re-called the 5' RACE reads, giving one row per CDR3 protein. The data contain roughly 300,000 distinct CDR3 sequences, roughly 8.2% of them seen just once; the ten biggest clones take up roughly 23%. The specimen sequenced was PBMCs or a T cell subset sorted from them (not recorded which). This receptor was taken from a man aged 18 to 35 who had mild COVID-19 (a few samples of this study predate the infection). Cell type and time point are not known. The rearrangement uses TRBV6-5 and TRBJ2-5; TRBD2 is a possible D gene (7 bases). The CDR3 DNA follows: TGTGCCAGCAGTCCCGTGGGGGGGGCGGAAGAGACCCAGTACTTC. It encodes CASSPVGGAEETQYF.